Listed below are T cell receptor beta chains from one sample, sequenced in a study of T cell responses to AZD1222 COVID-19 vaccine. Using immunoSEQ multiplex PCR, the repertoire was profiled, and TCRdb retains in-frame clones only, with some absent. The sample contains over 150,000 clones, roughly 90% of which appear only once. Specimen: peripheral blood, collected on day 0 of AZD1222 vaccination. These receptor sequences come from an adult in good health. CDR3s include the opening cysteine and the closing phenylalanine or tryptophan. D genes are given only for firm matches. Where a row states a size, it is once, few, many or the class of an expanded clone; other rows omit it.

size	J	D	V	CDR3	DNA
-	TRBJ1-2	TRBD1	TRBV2	CASKRDSPGYTF	TGTGCCAGCAAGAGGGACAGCCCCGGCTACACCTTC
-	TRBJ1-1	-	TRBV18	CASSPPGGLKGAEAFF	TGTGCCAGCTCACCACCGGGGGGTTTAAAAGGAGCTGAAGCTTTCTTT
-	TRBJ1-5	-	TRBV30	CAWSEGPSQPQHF	TGTGCCTGGAGTGAAGGACCGTCGCAGCCCCAGCATTTT
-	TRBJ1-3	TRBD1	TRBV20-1	CSASSGQGVSGNTIYF	TGCAGTGCTAGTTCAGGACAGGGGGTTTCTGGAAACACCATATATTTT
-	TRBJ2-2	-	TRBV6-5	CASRPPGPYTGELFF	TGTGCCAGCAGACCTCCGGGACCCTACACCGGGGAGCTGTTTTTT
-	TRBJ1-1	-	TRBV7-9	CASRPGLSNTEAFF	TGTGCCAGCAGACCGGGACTTTCGAACACTGAAGCTTTCTTT
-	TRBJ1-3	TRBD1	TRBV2	CASSDGQGNSGNTIYF	TGTGCCAGCAGTGACGGACAGGGGAATTCGGGAAACACCATATATTTT
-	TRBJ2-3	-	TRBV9	CASSVGSGNTDTQYF	TGTGCCAGCAGCGTAGGAAGCGGTAACACAGATACGCAGTATTTT
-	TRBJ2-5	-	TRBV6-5	CASGGSVVETQYF	TGTGCCAGCGGCGGTAGCGTCGTGGAGACCCAGTACTTC
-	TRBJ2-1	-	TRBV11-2	CASSLDPAYNEQFF	TGTGCCAGCAGCTTAGATCCCGCATACAATGAGCAGTTCTTC
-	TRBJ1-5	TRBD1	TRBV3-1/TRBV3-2	CASSQSAGTGNQPQHF	TGTGCCAGCAGCCAATCGGCTGGGACAGGCAATCAGCCCCAGCATTTT
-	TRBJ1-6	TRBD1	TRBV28	CASSSVGQGYSPLHF	TGTGCCAGCTCCTCCGTAGGACAGGGGTATTCACCCCTCCACTTT
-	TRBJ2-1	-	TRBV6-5	CAGRSDSYNEQFF	TGTGCCGGTAGGAGCGATTCCTACAATGAGCAGTTCTTC
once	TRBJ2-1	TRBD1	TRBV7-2	CAGRRTGKNNEQFF	TGTGCCGGCCGGCGGACAGGCAAAAACAATGAGCAGTTCTTC
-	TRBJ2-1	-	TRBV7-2	CASSLGRPFRGIYNEQFF	TGTGCCAGCAGCTTAGGCCGCCCCTTCAGGGGTATCTACAATGAGCAGTTCTTC
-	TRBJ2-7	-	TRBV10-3	CAISDPGSPLGTYEQYF	TGTGCCATCAGTGATCCCGGGTCCCCACTGGGAACCTACGAGCAGTACTTC
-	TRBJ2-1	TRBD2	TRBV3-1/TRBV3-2	CASSKGTSGYNEQFF	TGTGCCAGCAGCAAAGGGACTAGCGGCTACAATGAGCAGTTCTTC
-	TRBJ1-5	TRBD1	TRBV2	CASREGQGGFYQPQHF	TGTGCCAGCAGGGAAGGACAGGGCGGTTTTTATCAGCCCCAGCATTTT
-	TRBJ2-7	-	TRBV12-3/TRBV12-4	CASSPSQLMQYF	TGTGCCAGCAGCCCCTCGCAGCTTATGCAGTACTTC
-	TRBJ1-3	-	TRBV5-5	CASSLAGKVTRNTIYF	TGTGCCAGCAGCTTGGCCGGGAAAGTCACGCGAAACACCATATATTTT
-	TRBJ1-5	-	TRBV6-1	CASSERRVLADTGRPQHF	TGTGCCAGCAGTGAAAGAAGGGTTTTAGCCGATACGGGTCGGCCCCAGCATTTT
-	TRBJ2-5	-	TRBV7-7	CASSFGFGQQETQYF	TGTGCTAGCAGCTTTGGCTTCGGACAGCAAGAGACCCAGTACTTC
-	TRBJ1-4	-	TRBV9	CASSVDSSNEKLFF	TGTGCCAGCAGCGTGGACAGTTCTAATGAAAAACTGTTTTTT
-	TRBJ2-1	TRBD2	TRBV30	CAWSLSGGAWEQFF	TGTGCCTGGAGCCTTAGCGGGGGGGCCTGGGAGCAGTTCTTC
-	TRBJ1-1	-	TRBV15	CATSRSRVVAEAFF	TGTGCCACCAGCCGTTCAAGGGTAGTAGCCGAAGCTTTCTTT
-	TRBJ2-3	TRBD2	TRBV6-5	CASRAGGPTDTQYF	TGTGCCAGCCGAGCGGGAGGGCCCACAGATACGCAGTATTTT
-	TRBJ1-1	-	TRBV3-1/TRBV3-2	CASSQVWQGTLEAFF	TGTGCCAGCAGCCAAGTATGGCAGGGAACTCTTGAAGCTTTCTTT
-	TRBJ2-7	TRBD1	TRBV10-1	CASSDRLPGQGREQYF	TGCGCCAGCAGTGATAGATTACCGGGACAGGGGCGCGAGCAGTACTTC
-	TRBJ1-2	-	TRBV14	CASSQVTANYGYTF	TGTGCCAGCAGCCAAGTGACAGCAAACTATGGCTACACCTTC
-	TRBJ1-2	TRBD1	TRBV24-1	CATSEGGQGSNYGYTF	TGTGCCACCAGTGAGGGGGGACAGGGTTCGAACTATGGCTACACCTTC
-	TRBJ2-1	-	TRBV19	CASSISRYEQFF	TGTGCCAGTAGTATAAGTAGGTACGAGCAGTTCTTC
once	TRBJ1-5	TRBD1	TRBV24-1	CATGGQGGQPQHF	TGTGCCACCGGAGGGCAGGGGGGGCAGCCCCAGCATTTT
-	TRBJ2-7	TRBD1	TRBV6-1	CASSDPGQGTWEQYF	TGTGCCAGCAGTGACCCGGGACAGGGCACTTGGGAGCAGTACTTC
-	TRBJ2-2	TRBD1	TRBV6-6	CASSSRTGNTGELFF	TGTGCCAGCAGTTCAAGGACAGGGAACACCGGGGAGCTGTTTTTT
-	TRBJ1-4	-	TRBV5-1	CASSLDWVGFSPEKLFF	TGCGCCAGCAGCTTGGACTGGGTAGGGTTCAGTCCTGAAAAACTGTTTTTT
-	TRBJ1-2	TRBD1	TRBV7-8	CASSRDRLDGYTF	TGTGCCAGCAGCCGGGACAGGCTGGATGGCTACACCTTC
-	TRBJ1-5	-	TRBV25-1	CASSQSGPGPQHF	TGTGCCAGCAGTCAATCTGGGCCCGGTCCTCAGCATTTT
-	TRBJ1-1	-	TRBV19	CASSIMTGLNTEAFF	TGTGCCAGTAGTATTATGACAGGACTGAACACTGAAGCTTTCTTT
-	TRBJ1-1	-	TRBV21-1	CASSPRDKNTEAFF	TGTGCCAGCAGCCCCCGGGACAAGAACACTGAAGCTTTCTTT
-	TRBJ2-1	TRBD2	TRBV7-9	CASSRGLAGGNEQFF	TGTGCCAGCAGCCGCGGACTAGCGGGAGGAAATGAGCAGTTCTTC
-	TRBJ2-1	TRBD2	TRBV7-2	CASSAGGAYNEQFF	TGTGCCAGCAGCGCGGGGGGGGCCTACAATGAGCAGTTCTTC
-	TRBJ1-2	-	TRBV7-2	CASSSDGDYGYTF	TGTGCCAGCAGCTCGGACGGTGACTATGGCTACACCTTC
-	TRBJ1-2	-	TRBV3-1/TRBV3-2	CASSQDQARGALGYTF	TGTGCCAGCAGCCAAGATCAGGCCAGGGGAGCTCTTGGCTACACCTTC
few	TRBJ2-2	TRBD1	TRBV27	CASSPGQFGAGELFF	TGTGCCAGCAGTCCGGGACAGTTTGGGGCCGGGGAGCTGTTTTTT
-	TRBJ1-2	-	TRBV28	CASSLVGGGYTF	TGTGCCAGCAGTCTGGTAGGGGGTGGCTACACCTTC